This T cell receptor beta chain comes out of a study of Graves' ophthalmopathy and Graves' hyperthyroidism. Amplified material comprised TCR beta CDR3 regions derived from RNA transcripts. The first round was an RT-PCR with HTBI primers, and the second round was a multiplex PCR. TCRdb reprocessed the multiplex PCR reads with MiXCR, giving one entry per CDR3 protein. The data show about 410,000 distinct CDR3 sequences, with around 20% seen just once and roughly 1.5% held by the top ten. At least ten counts were recorded for this clonotype. Material: peripheral blood. The clonotype was recovered from a woman aged 18-29 years with Graves' ophthalmopathy.

The CDR3 bases are TGCAGTGCTAGAGTCGGGACCCTGAACACCGGGGAGCTGTTTTTT. It encodes CSARVGTLNTGELFF. The chain is built from TRBV20-1 and TRBJ2-2; either TRBD1 or TRBD2 may fit D (5 bases each). V was pared by 1 base and J by 1 base, with 10 bases between. This CDR3 is 15 amino acids long. CDR1 and CDR2 (germline): DFQATT, SNEGSKA (reference sequence).